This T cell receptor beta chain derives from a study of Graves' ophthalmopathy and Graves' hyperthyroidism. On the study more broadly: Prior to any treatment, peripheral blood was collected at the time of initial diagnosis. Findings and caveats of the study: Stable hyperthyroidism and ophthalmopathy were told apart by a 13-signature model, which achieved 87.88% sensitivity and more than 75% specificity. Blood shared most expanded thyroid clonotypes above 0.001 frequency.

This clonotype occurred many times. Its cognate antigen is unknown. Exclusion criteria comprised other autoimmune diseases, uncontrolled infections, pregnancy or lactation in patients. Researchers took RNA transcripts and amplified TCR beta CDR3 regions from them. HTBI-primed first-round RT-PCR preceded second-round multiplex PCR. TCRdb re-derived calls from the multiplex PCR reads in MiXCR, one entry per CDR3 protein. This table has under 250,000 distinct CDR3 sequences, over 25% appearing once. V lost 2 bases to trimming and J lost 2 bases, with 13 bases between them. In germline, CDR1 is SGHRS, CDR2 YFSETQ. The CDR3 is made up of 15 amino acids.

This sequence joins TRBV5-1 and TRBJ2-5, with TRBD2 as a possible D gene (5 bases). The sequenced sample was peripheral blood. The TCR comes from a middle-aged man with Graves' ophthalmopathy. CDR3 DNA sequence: TGCGCCAGCAGCTTCGACCGGTCGGGGCAAGAGACCCAGTACTTC. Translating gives CASSFDRSGQETQYF.